Only a few counts were recorded for the clone carrying this T cell receptor (beta chain). Antigen specificity is unknown. This CDR3 has 14 residues. Germline lookup yields CDR1 SQVTM and CDR2 ANQGSEA. The V and J ends lost 4 bases and 5 bases, in that order; junction bases with no gene match: 8. TCRdb processed the 5' RACE reads anew with MiXCR; each CDR3 protein has one entry. The repertoire includes roughly 1,500,000 distinct CDR3 sequences, about 32% of them detected once, and 0.25% to 0.3% sits in the top ten. Healthy Caucasians provided all donations. The data are from a study of identical twins. Overall study findings and caveats: Out-of-frame alpha sequences shared by twins were enriched for low generation probability.

The sample was cord blood. This clonotype was sampled from a newborn girl in good health. The chain carries TRBV29-1 and TRBJ1-1; 9 nucleotides align to TRBD1. Here the CDR3 reads CSVARTGEATEAFF. The CDR3 nucleotides read TGCAGCGTTGCCCGGACAGGGGAGGCGACTGAAGCTTTCTTT. Supplemented by reference TRBV29-1 and TRBJ1-1, the full variable domain reads SAVISQKPSRDICQRGTSLTIQCQVDSQVTMMFWYRQQPGQSLTLIATANQGSEATYESGFVIDKFPISRPNLTFSTLTVSNMSPEDSSIYLCSVARTGEATEAFFGQGTRLTVV.